These 8 T cell receptor beta chains originate from one sample sequenced in a study of T cells in Graves' hyperthyroidism and ophthalmopathy. RNA transcripts provided the source from which TCR beta CDR3 regions were amplified. HTBI primers drove first-round RT-PCR of the TCR CDR3. TCRdb reprocessed the multiplex PCR reads with MiXCR, giving one entry per CDR3 protein. The table records 200,000 to 300,000 distinct CDR3 sequences, around 25% of them present only once. The material sequenced was blood. These receptors all come from a woman aged 40 to 55 with Graves' ophthalmopathy.

This clonotype has at least ten counts. The DNA of the CDR3 is TGTGCCAGCAGCTTGACAGGGTCATCTGGAAACACCATATATTTT. Translated, it gives CASSLTGSSGNTIYF. This chain links TRBV7-6 with TRBJ1-3; TRBD1 aligns across 7 bases. Germline V gives CDR1 SGHVS, CDR2 FNYEAQ. V shed 3 bases, J shed 1 base, and the junction held 3 bases outside the gene matches. This CDR3 is built from 15 residues.

This clonotype was recorded many times. The chain recombines TRBV12-3 or TRBV12-4 with TRBJ2-7, with D hard to call. Trimming took 5 bases from V and 3 from J, leaving 20 bases between them. The CDR3 totals 16 residues. Here the CDR3 reads CASSPHTSRVLYEQYF. As DNA, the CDR3 is TGTGCCAGCAGTCCACACACTTCGCGAGTCCTCTACGAGCAGTACTTC.

This clonotype has ten or more counts. This chain uses TRBV2 with TRBJ2-7, with D unclear. Germline assignment: CDR1 SNHLY and CDR2 FYNNEI. Trimming left V 6 bases short and J 7 bases short, with 16 bases between. CDR3 length: 13 residues. CDR3 amino acids: CASRSSYLREQYF. CDR3 nucleotides: TGTGCCAGCAGGAGCAGTTACCTCCGGGAGCAGTACTTC.

J is TRBJ2-2 and V is TRBV3-1; 7 bases are a match to TRBD2. V shed 1 base and J 4 bases; nucleotides not matched to a gene: 0. This CDR3 contains 14 residues. Germline V gene data show CDR1 as LGHDT and CDR2 as YNNKEL (reference sequence). CDR3 bases: TGTGCCAGCAGCCAAGGCGGGGGCACCGGGGAGCTGTTTTTT. Amino acids: CASSQGGGTGELFF.

At least ten counts were recorded for this clonotype. J is TRBJ1-2 and V is TRBV29-1; TRBD1 matches 7 bases. This CDR3 comprises 11 residues. Germline V gene sequence: CDR1 SQVTM, CDR2 ANQGSEA. Trimming cost V 8 bases and J 6 bases; bases outside gene matches: 6. The CDR3 protein is CSPGTAHGYTF. The CDR3 DNA sequence: TGCAGCCCCGGGACAGCACATGGCTACACCTTC.

Concerning this clonotype itself: The junction differs from germline at one of its ends, possibly a read error. V and J are TRBV6-2 or TRBV6-3 and TRBJ1-1; D is uncertain. Per germline, CDR1 MNHEY and CDR2 SVGEGT. This CDR3 spans 13 amino acids. CDR3 residues: CATSDLGSGKAFF. In nucleotides, the CDR3 is TGTGCCACCAGTGATTTGGGCTCGGGGAAAGCTTTCTTT.

This clonotype was recorded many times. This chain connects TRBV6-1 to TRBJ2-2; the match to TRBD1 covers 7 bases. There are 15 residues in the CDR3. Trimming took 8 bases from V and 4 from J; bases not matched to a gene: 10. Germline V gene sequence: CDR1 MNHNS, CDR2 SASEGT. The CDR3 DNA reads TGTGCCAGCGGACCCGAGACAGGGAGCACCGGGGAGCTGTTTTTT. Its protein is CASGPETGSTGELFF.

This clonotype came up once. V gene TRBV6-5 combines with J gene TRBJ1-1; possible D gene TRBD1, 5 bases. Trimming removed 1 base at V and 4 bases at J, with 13 bases between. The CDR3 length is 15 residues. The V gene's germline CDR1 is MNHEY and CDR2 SVGAGI. The CDR3 sequence is CASSYYGTSGTEAFF. The DNA of the CDR3 is TGTGCCAGCAGTTACTACGGGACTAGCGGCACTGAAGCTTTCTTT.